Sequencing of this T cell receptor beta chain was carried out in a study of blood T cell repertoires in COVID-19. This CDR3 is 13 amino acids long. V was cut by 6 bases and J by 6 bases, with 12 bases left in between. Germline CDR1 and CDR2: WSHSY and SAAADI. Using immunoSEQ multiplex PCR, the repertoire was profiled, and TCRdb retains in-frame clones only, with some absent. Of some 260,000 clones listed, around 90% were seen once; the top ten hold around 0.8%. The V call is TRBV10-2, the J call TRBJ1-3; D might be TRBD1 (5 bases). Sample: peripheral blood. This receptor was identified in a woman aged 25 to 45 with acute or convalescent COVID-19. CDR3 loop: CASRLQGANTIYF. CDR3 DNA sequence: TGCGCCAGCAGACTGCAGGGTGCAAACACCATATATTTT.